The next 23 T cell receptor beta chains were all read from a single sample in a study of blood T cell repertoires in COVID-19. The repertoire was sequenced with immunoSEQ multiplex PCR; TCRdb's copy has only in-frame clones and lacks some. This table has around 150,000 clones, approximately 83% appearing once. Sequenced input: peripheral blood. Receptor source: a woman aged 55-69 years with acute or convalescent COVID-19.

The chain employs TRBV11-3 and TRBJ2-1; D unclear. The CDR3 loop spans 13 amino acids. The germline V and J ends were trimmed by 2 bases and 10 bases, with 12 bases remaining between them. Germline-derived CDR1 and CDR2 are SGHNT and YENEEA. The CDR3 reads CASSLRREEEQFF. The CDR3 DNA follows: TGTGCCAGCAGCTTAAGACGCGAGGAAGAGCAGTTCTTC. Full variable domain (missing parts from reference TRBV11-3 and TRBJ2-1): EAGVVQSPRYKIIEKKQPVAFWCNPISGHNTLYWYLQNLGQGPELLIRYENEEAVDDSQLPKDRFSAERLKGVDSTLKIQPAELGDSAVYLCASSLRREEEQFFGPGTRLTVL.

The chain carries TRBV7-3 and TRBJ1-2; tentatively, D is TRBD1 (6 bases). V was shortened by 5 bases and J by 7 bases, with 20 bases between the two germline ends. Germline V gene sequence: CDR1 SGHTA, CDR2 FQGTGA. The CDR3 is made up of 15 amino acids. In DNA form, the CDR3 reads TGTGCCAGCAGCCCCCCGGGGGGGGCGGTGGGTGGCTACACCTTC. This encodes CASSPPGGAVGGYTF.

V is TRBV10-3 and J is TRBJ2-7; 8 positions agree with TRBD2. Germline CDR1 reads ENHRY; CDR2 reads SYGVKD. The trim removed 3 bases at V and 1 base at J, leaving 5 bases unmatched. The CDR3 loop spans 15 amino acids. The CDR3: CAISDPGGPSYEQYF. The CDR3 bases are TGTGCCATCAGTGATCCGGGAGGGCCGTCCTACGAGCAGTACTTC.

The rearrangement joins TRBV6-1 to TRBJ2-1, with D perhaps TRBD2 (5 bases). This CDR3 is 13 amino acids long. V was pared by 3 bases and J by 6 bases, with 9 bases between. The germline V gene has CDR1 MNHNS and CDR2 SASEGT. The CDR3 reads CASSEREVNEQFF. CDR3 nucleotide sequence: TGTGCCAGCAGTGAGAGGGAAGTCAATGAGCAGTTCTTC.

The CDR3 reads CATSDSQGFEKLFF. CDR3 DNA sequence: TGTGCCACCAGTGATTCCCAGGGTTTTGAAAAACTGTTTTTT. The chain is built from TRBV24-1 and TRBJ1-4, with D tentatively TRBD1 (5 bases). Trimming shortened V by 2 bases and J by 7 bases, and 10 bases separated the two germline ends. The CDR3 contains 14 residues. Germline loops: CDR1 KGHDR, CDR2 SFDVKD.

J is TRBJ2-1 and V is TRBV28; D is possibly TRBD1 (7 bases). With 2 bases removed from V and 6 bases from J, the gap between germline ends came to 17 bases. The germline V gene encodes CDR1 MDHEN and CDR2 SYDVKM. The CDR3 has 16 amino acids. DNA of the CDR3: TGTGCCAGCAGTTTACCGACAGGGCGGAGGGGCAATGAGCAGTTCTTC. It yields the protein CASSLPTGRRGNEQFF.

This chain joins TRBV5-1 and TRBJ1-5; 9 bases are shared with TRBD1. Germline CDR1 reads SGHRS; CDR2 reads YFSETQ. Unmatched junction bases numbered 9, after V lost 4 bases and J lost 7 bases. The CDR3 has 15 amino acids. CDR3 bases: TGCGCCAGCAGCGTGGACAGGGGATTTAACCAGCCCCAGCATTTT. Translation gives CASSVDRGFNQPQHF.

J is TRBJ2-7 and V is TRBV6-5; perhaps TRBD1 as D (6 bases). The length of the CDR3 is 14 residues. Germline-derived CDR1 and CDR2 are MNHEY and SVGAGI. The ends were cut back, 0 bases at V and 5 bases at J, with 11 bases in the middle. CDR3 nucleotide sequence: TGTGCCAGCAGTTACTCAGACAGGAACCACGAGCAGTACTTC. Residues: CASSYSDRNHEQYF.

This rearrangement joins TRBV19 to TRBJ2-7, with 10 bases that match TRBD1. The length of the CDR3 is 16 residues. With V trimmed by 4 bases and J by 5 bases, 11 bases remained unmatched. Germline CDR1 is LNHDA and CDR2 is SQIVND (reference sequence). The CDR3 loop is CASSTLAGTGAHEQYF. The CDR3 DNA reads TGTGCCAGTAGTACCCTAGCCGGGACAGGGGCCCACGAGCAGTACTTC.

This chain uses TRBV27 with TRBJ2-2, with TRBD2 matching over 9 bases. The V gene's germline CDR1 is MNHEY and CDR2 SMNVEV (reference sequence). The length of the CDR3 is 19 residues. V shed 8 bases and J 0 bases; nucleotides not matched to a gene: 16. The CDR3: CASSPGASGELPNTGELFF. The CDR3 DNA is TGTGCCAGCTCCCCGGGGGCTAGCGGGGAACTACCGAACACCGGGGAGCTGTTTTTT.

The V and J genes are TRBV7-2 and TRBJ2-4; TRBD2 agrees at 9 bases. V lost 2 bases, J lost 15 bases, and 5 bases stayed unmatched. CDR3 length: 12 residues. Per the germline V gene, CDR1 is SGHTA and CDR2 is FQGNSA. The CDR3 DNA is TGTGCCAGCAGCTTATCACTAGCGGGTCGGTACTTC. Its translation is CASSLSLAGRYF.

The chain uses TRBV28 and TRBJ1-2; unclear D gene. CDR1 and CDR2 (germline): MDHEN, SYDVKM. The V end lost 3 bases, the J end lost 3 bases, and 5 bases lay between the germline ends. CDR3 length: 12 residues. The CDR3 coding sequence is TGTGCCAGCAGTTTTTATGACTATGGCTACACCTTC. Translated: CASSFYDYGYTF.

The table lists this clone with a count of one. The chain recombines TRBV18 with TRBJ1-1; tentative D call: TRBD1 (5 bases). Trimming removed 0 bases from V and 5 bases from J, with 7 bases in between. Germline loops: CDR1 KGHSH, CDR2 LQKENI. The CDR3 runs to 13 residues. The CDR3 DNA is TGTGCCAGCTCACCACCAGGGGATACTGAAGCTTTCTTT. This gives the protein CASSPPGDTEAFF.

The rearrangement uses TRBV2 and TRBJ1-6; D uncertain. The CDR3 extends over 14 amino acids. Germline CDR1 SNHLY, CDR2 FYNNEI. The ends were cut back, 4 bases at V and 9 bases at J, with 13 bases in the middle. CDR3 in amino acids: CASSAARGGSPLHF. DNA of the CDR3: TGTGCCAGCAGTGCGGCCCGGGGAGGTTCACCCCTCCACTTT.

The J gene is TRBJ2-4, the V gene TRBV11-3; maybe TRBD2 (5 bases). The germline V and J ends were trimmed by 1 base and 6 bases, with 13 bases remaining between them. Germline V gene lookup returns CDR1 SGHNT and CDR2 YENEEA. CDR3 length: 15 residues. The CDR3 reads CASSLGAWEINIQYF. The CDR3 coding sequence is TGTGCCAGCAGCTTAGGCGCCTGGGAGATAAACATTCAGTACTTC. The full variable domain, with the rest looked up from reference TRBV11-3 and TRBJ2-4, is EAGVVQSPRYKIIEKKQPVAFWCNPISGHNTLYWYLQNLGQGPELLIRYENEEAVDDSQLPKDRFSAERLKGVDSTLKIQPAELGDSAVYLCASSLGAWEINIQYFGAGTRLSVL.

A single count supports this clone. The rearrangement joins TRBV28 to TRBJ2-7; tentative D call: TRBD2 (6 bases). The length of the CDR3 is 14 residues. V lost 6 bases and J 0 bases, leaving 12 bases between the germline ends. In germline, CDR1 is MDHEN, CDR2 SYDVKM. The DNA of the CDR3 is TGTGCCAGCAGGGGGACTCCGAGCTCCTACGAGCAGTACTTC. Amino acids: CASRGTPSSYEQYF.

The sample holds a few counts of this clone. This chain joins TRBV24-1 and TRBJ2-3; 11 nucleotides match TRBD1. The junction had 7 bases not matched to a gene; V was cut back by 3 bases and J by 3 bases. This CDR3 comprises 17 residues. CDR1 is KGHDR, CDR2 SFDVKD, per germline. The CDR3 loop reads CATSDVGTGGWTDTQYF. The CDR3 DNA reads TGTGCCACCAGTGATGTTGGGACAGGGGGTTGGACAGATACGCAGTATTTT.

This rearrangement joins TRBV12-3 or TRBV12-4 to TRBJ1-2; 7 bases are a match to TRBD1. The V segment lost 6 bases and the J segment 4 bases; nucleotides outside the gene matches: 5. This CDR3 region has 13 residues. DNA for the CDR3: TGTGCCAGCAGCCAGACAGGGTTCTATGGCTACACCTTC. As protein: CASSQTGFYGYTF.

V usage is TRBV5-5 and J usage is TRBJ2-7; 7 bases map to TRBD2. The CDR3 contains 12 residues. The germline CDR1 and CDR2 sequences are SGHKS and YYEKEE (reference sequence). Trimming cost V 3 bases and J 4 bases; bases outside gene matches: 1. CDR3 nucleotide sequence: TGTGCCAGCAGCTCCGGGGGGTACGAGCAGTACTTC. This encodes CASSSGGYEQYF.

In this sample, this clone turned up once. This chain connects TRBV5-1 to TRBJ2-7; the match to TRBD1 covers 9 bases. The CDR3 is made up of 14 amino acids. The V segment lost 2 bases and the J segment 1 base; nucleotides outside the gene matches: 1. Germline assignment: CDR1 SGHRS and CDR2 YFSETQ. The CDR3 here is CASSFGQGSYEQYF. As DNA, the CDR3 is TGCGCCAGCAGCTTCGGACAGGGGTCCTACGAGCAGTACTTC.

The chain is built from TRBV4-3 and TRBJ2-7; the match to TRBD2 covers 7 bases. V dropped 1 base and J dropped 5; count of bases not matched to a gene: 5. Germline loops: CDR1 LGHNA, CDR2 YSLEER. CDR3 length: 14 amino acids. The CDR3 spells CASSQAREIDEQYF. The CDR3 DNA sequence: TGCGCCAGCAGCCAAGCGCGGGAGATCGACGAGCAGTACTTC.

The V call is TRBV18, the J call TRBJ1-5; D is unclear. The V gene lost 3 bases and the J gene lost 0 bases, with 12 bases spanning the gap. The V gene's germline CDR1 is KGHSH and CDR2 LQKENI. There are 16 residues in the CDR3. CDR3 sequence reads: CASSPGGGSSNQPQHF. CDR3 nucleotide sequence: TGTGCCAGCTCACCTGGTGGCGGCTCTAGCAATCAGCCCCAGCATTTT.

The chain couples TRBV18 to TRBJ1-3; D gene unclear. From germline, CDR1 is KGHSH and CDR2 LQKENI. The CDR3 extends over 17 amino acids. V dropped 1 base and J dropped 0 bases, with 13 bases sitting between them. The CDR3 DNA is TGTGCCAGCTCACCACAGGTCAGGTGGCTCTCTGGAAACACCATATATTTT. Protein sequence: CASSPQVRWLSGNTIYF.